A selection of T cell receptor beta chains follows, all from one sample in a study of identical twins. Each CDR3 protein gets one entry after TCRdb re-called the 5' RACE reads with MiXCR. The sample records around 500,000 distinct CDR3 sequences, about 14% being singletons. The sample also formed part of further work on yellow fever vaccine responses in identical twins.

The sequenced sample was CD4+ T cells sorted from blood. The source of these receptors is a woman between 18 and 29 years old in good health. Both conserved end residues are part of each CDR3. A D gene is named only where the DNA matches it firmly. Size is stated for part of the rows, as once, few or many counts, or as a class when the clone is expanded.

NA | TRBJ1-6 | TRBV3-1 | once | TGTGCCAGCAGCCGAGTTGGGGACAATAATTCACCCCTCCACTTT | CASSRVGDNNSPLHF
NA | TRBJ2-7 | TRBV7-9 | many | TGTGCCAGCAGCTTAGAGGGGGGGTCCTACGAGCAGTACTTC | CASSLEGGSYEQYF
NA | TRBJ2-5 | TRBV11-2 | NA | TGTGCCAGCAGCTTAGTTTTGGGGGTGGAGACCCAGTACTTC | CASSLVLGVETQYF
TRBD1 | TRBJ2-7 | TRBV7-9 | many | TGTGCCAGCAGCCAACAGGGGGCCTCCTACGAGCAGTACTTC | CASSQQGASYEQYF
NA | TRBJ2-2 | TRBV7-2 | NA | TGTGCCAGCAGCTACTACGCGAACACCGGGGAGCTGTTTTTT | CASSYYANTGELFF
NA | TRBJ2-7 | TRBV5-1 | NA | TGCGCCAGCTTTCAGAAACAAATATTCTCCTACGAGCAGTACTTC | CASFQKQIFSYEQYF
TRBD2 | TRBJ2-3 | TRBV5-1 | NA | TGCGCCAGCAGCTTGGGACTAGCGGGGGGCCATGGCACAGATACGCAGTATTTT | CASSLGLAGGHGTDTQYF
NA | TRBJ2-5 | TRBV6-5 | NA | TGTGCCAGCAGTTACGGAGGGGCTGGGCCTGGGACCCAGTACTTC | CASSYGGAGPGTQYF
TRBD2 | TRBJ2-7 | TRBV27 | NA | TGTGCCAGCGAAGGACTAGCCGGCGAGCAGTACTTC | CASEGLAGEQYF
NA | TRBJ2-7 | TRBV19 | NA | TGTGCCAGTAGTGATGCAGCCTACGAGCAGTACTTC | CASSDAAYEQYF
TRBD1 | TRBJ2-3 | TRBV5-6 | few | TGTGCCAGCAGCGCGGGGACAGGAAGCACAGATACGCAGTATTTT | CASSAGTGSTDTQYF
NA | TRBJ2-3 | TRBV15 | NA | TGTGCCACCAGCGCACGGCCTAAGGGGGGCACAGATACGCAGTATTTT | CATSARPKGGTDTQYF
TRBD2 | TRBJ2-3 | TRBV27 | few | TGTGCCAGCAGTACCCGACTAGCGGGAGGCCCCCCAGATACGCAGTATTTT | CASSTRLAGGPPDTQYF
NA | TRBJ2-3 | TRBV7-2 | NA | TGTGCCAGCAGCTTCCCCCAGGCAGATACGCAGTATTTT | CASSFPQADTQYF
TRBD1 | TRBJ2-7 | TRBV28 | few | TGTGCCAGCAGTTTCCTTCGTCCGGGACAGACCTATCGGGAGCAGTACTTC | CASSFLRPGQTYREQYF
NA | TRBJ2-7 | TRBV6-2/TRBV6-3 | NA | TGTGCCGGCTACACCTTCTACGAGCAGTACTTC | CAGYTFYEQYF
NA | TRBJ2-5 | TRBV29-1 | many | TGCAGCGTTTATGGACAGATCCAAGAGACCCAGTACTTC | CSVYGQIQETQYF
NA | TRBJ2-5 | TRBV6-1 | NA | TGTGCCAGCAGGACACAAAGCTGGGTCGAGACCCAGTACTTC | CASRTQSWVETQYF
NA | TRBJ2-2 | TRBV4-2 | few | TGTGCCAGCAGCCAAGGAACGACCGGGGAGCTGTTTTTT | CASSQGTTGELFF
TRBD1 | TRBJ2-7 | TRBV29-1 | many | TGCAGCGTTGGACAGGGGGTCTCCTACGAGCAGTACTTC | CSVGQGVSYEQYF
NA | TRBJ2-4 | TRBV27 | NA | TGTGCCAGCAGTCCCCGGGGAGGAGACAGCCTAGCCAAAAACATTCAGTACTTC | CASSPRGGDSLAKNIQYF
NA | TRBJ2-3 | TRBV11-1 | few | TGTGCCAGCAGCCCTAACGCCGTATTAGCAGCTAGCACAGATACGCAGTATTTT | CASSPNAVLAASTDTQYF
NA | TRBJ2-3 | TRBV9 | NA | TGTGCCAGCAGCGTAGCTGCCGCCGGAGGTGTTACGCAGTATTTT | CASSVAAAGGVTQYF
TRBD1 | TRBJ2-7 | TRBV6-2/TRBV6-3 | NA | TGTGCCAGCAGTTACAGGACAGGGGTCCTTTCCTACGAGCAGTACTTC | CASSYRTGVLSYEQYF